Below, one T cell receptor beta chain is given with its context. Its antigen is still unknown. The table came from immunoSEQ multiplex PCR; TCRdb's copy has only in-frame clones and leaves some out. Among about 62,000 clones listed, approximately 90% were seen once. The data are from a study of OX40 agonist ivuxolimab in advanced cancers. Overall study findings and caveats: People who partly responded at 0.1-3.0 mg/kg had some of the least clonal expansion seen.

V lost 2 bases and J lost 2; bases outside the gene matches: 3. Germline-derived CDR1 and CDR2 are LNHNV and YYDKDF (reference sequence). The CDR3 runs 15 residues. The sample consisted of CD4+ or CD8+ T cells sorted from blood, taken in a trial of the OX40 agonist ivuxolimab. V and J are TRBV15 and TRBJ2-1, with 7 nucleotides matching TRBD1. This clonotype was sampled from an adult with an advanced solid tumor such as melanoma, head and neck, liver or kidney cancer. The CDR3 here is CATSRQGVTYNEQFF. As DNA, the CDR3 is TGTGCCACCAGCAGACAGGGGGTGACCTACAATGAGCAGTTCTTC.